Listed below are T cell receptor beta chains from one sample, sequenced in a study of identical twins. TCRdb called the 5' RACE reads again in MiXCR, with one record for every CDR3 protein. The sample lists about 690,000 distinct CDR3 sequences; roughly 6% were seen once. Sequencing was performed on naive T cells sorted from blood. Receptor source: a man between 18 and 29 years old in good health. Both conserved end residues are part of each CDR3. D genes are given only for firm matches. For some rows the clone size is stated as once, few or many, or as a class when expanded; others skip it.

j_gene: TRBJ1-5
abundance: many
d_gene: NA
v_gene: TRBV28
CDR3aa: CASKEYGQPQHF
CDR3nt: TGTGCCAGCAAGGAGTACGGTCAGCCCCAGCATTTT

j_gene: TRBJ2-2
abundance: many
d_gene: TRBD2
v_gene: TRBV28
CDR3aa: CASSFLGLAITGELFF
CDR3nt: TGTGCCAGCAGTTTCCTGGGACTAGCTATCACCGGGGAGCTGTTTTTT

j_gene: TRBJ2-2
abundance: many
d_gene: TRBD1
v_gene: TRBV12-3/TRBV12-4
CDR3aa: CASIIRDRLHTGELFF
CDR3nt: TGTGCCAGCATTATCCGGGACAGGCTCCACACCGGGGAGCTGTTTTTT

j_gene: TRBJ1-2
abundance: many
d_gene: NA
v_gene: TRBV28
CDR3aa: CASSSPMMGGGYTF
CDR3nt: TGTGCCAGCAGTTCCCCGATGATGGGGGGTGGCTACACCTTC

j_gene: TRBJ2-4
abundance: many
d_gene: TRBD1
v_gene: TRBV5-1
CDR3aa: CASSSKTGELRNIQYF
CDR3nt: TGCGCCAGCAGCTCCAAGACAGGGGAGTTGAGAAACATTCAGTACTTC

j_gene: TRBJ2-5
abundance: many
d_gene: NA
v_gene: TRBV5-1
CDR3aa: CASLFRTGSLETQYF
CDR3nt: TGCGCCAGCCTATTTCGAACAGGTTCGTTGGAGACCCAGTACTTC

j_gene: TRBJ1-1
abundance: many
d_gene: NA
v_gene: TRBV28
CDR3aa: CASSPTGFNTEAFF
CDR3nt: TGTGCCAGCAGTCCGACCGGGTTTAACACTGAAGCTTTCTTT

j_gene: TRBJ1-1
abundance: NA
d_gene: TRBD1
v_gene: TRBV18
CDR3aa: CASSRGTGTVEAFF
CDR3nt: TGTGCCAGCTCACGAGGGACAGGGACCGTTGAAGCTTTCTTT

j_gene: TRBJ2-4
abundance: many
d_gene: NA
v_gene: TRBV20-1
CDR3aa: CSVRDIRNIQYF
CDR3nt: TGCAGTGTTCGGGATATACGAAACATTCAGTACTTC

j_gene: TRBJ1-1
abundance: few
d_gene: TRBD1
v_gene: TRBV5-1
CDR3aa: CASSDPGTGFTEAFF
CDR3nt: TGCGCCAGCAGCGACCCCGGGACAGGGTTCACTGAAGCTTTCTTT

j_gene: TRBJ2-7
abundance: few
d_gene: TRBD2
v_gene: TRBV10-3
CDR3aa: CAISESMGSGNSYEQYF
CDR3nt: TGTGCCATCAGTGAGTCGATGGGTAGCGGGAACTCCTACGAGCAGTACTTC

j_gene: TRBJ2-2
abundance: few
d_gene: NA
v_gene: TRBV6-4
CDR3aa: CASSVTLSGELFF
CDR3nt: TGTGCCAGCAGTGTAACACTCTCCGGGGAGCTGTTTTTT

j_gene: TRBJ2-6
abundance: many
d_gene: NA
v_gene: TRBV12-3/TRBV12-4
CDR3aa: CASSLRANPGANVLTF
CDR3nt: TGTGCCAGCAGTTTACGTGCGAACCCTGGGGCCAACGTCCTGACTTTC

j_gene: TRBJ1-3
abundance: many
d_gene: NA
v_gene: TRBV5-5
CDR3aa: CASTFTSGWDIAGNTIYF
CDR3nt: TGTGCCAGCACATTTACCTCCGGGTGGGATATCGCTGGAAACACCATATATTTT

j_gene: TRBJ2-7
abundance: many
d_gene: NA
v_gene: TRBV27
CDR3aa: CASSWTYPPFEQYF
CDR3nt: TGTGCCAGCAGTTGGACTTACCCCCCGTTCGAGCAGTACTTC

j_gene: TRBJ2-2
abundance: many
d_gene: TRBD2
v_gene: TRBV5-1
CDR3aa: CASAETSATGELFF
CDR3nt: TGCGCCAGCGCGGAGACTAGCGCCACCGGGGAGCTGTTTTTT

j_gene: TRBJ2-3
abundance: NA
d_gene: NA
v_gene: TRBV7-9
CDR3aa: CAGALWRDTDTQYF
CDR3nt: TGTGCCGGAGCACTTTGGCGGGACACAGATACGCAGTATTTT

j_gene: TRBJ2-7
abundance: many
d_gene: NA
v_gene: TRBV6-6
CDR3aa: CASSYGQTYEQYF
CDR3nt: TGTGCCAGCAGTTACGGACAGACCTACGAGCAGTACTTC

j_gene: TRBJ2-1
abundance: many
d_gene: NA
v_gene: TRBV29-1
CDR3aa: CSVVGGEGHEQFF
CDR3nt: TGCAGCGTTGTGGGAGGGGAGGGACACGAGCAGTTCTTC

j_gene: TRBJ2-1
abundance: many
d_gene: TRBD2
v_gene: TRBV5-1
CDR3aa: CASSLVASGRYNEQFF
CDR3nt: TGCGCCAGCAGCTTGGTGGCTAGCGGGAGGTACAATGAGCAGTTCTTC

j_gene: TRBJ2-1
abundance: NA
d_gene: NA
v_gene: TRBV12-5
CDR3aa: CASGLGGVSYNEQFF
CDR3nt: TGTGCTAGTGGTTTAGGCGGGGTCTCCTACAATGAGCAGTTCTTC

j_gene: TRBJ2-7
abundance: many
d_gene: TRBD1
v_gene: TRBV4-2
CDR3aa: CASSTSGTGYLYF
CDR3nt: TGTGCCAGCAGCACCTCAGGGACAGGGTATCTGTACTTC

j_gene: TRBJ2-3
abundance: many
d_gene: NA
v_gene: TRBV20-1
CDR3aa: CSATRGLDEITDTQYF
CDR3nt: TGCAGTGCAACCCGAGGGCTAGACGAAATCACAGATACGCAGTATTTT

j_gene: TRBJ1-5
abundance: NA
d_gene: TRBD1
v_gene: TRBV7-8
CDR3aa: CASSLGTGLAGVNQPQHF
CDR3nt: TGTGCCAGCAGCTTGGGGACAGGATTAGCGGGGGTCAATCAGCCCCAGCATTTT

j_gene: TRBJ2-3
abundance: many
d_gene: NA
v_gene: TRBV5-6
CDR3aa: CASSWGRADTQYF
CDR3nt: TGTGCCAGCAGCTGGGGCAGGGCAGATACGCAGTATTTT

j_gene: TRBJ2-3
abundance: many
d_gene: NA
v_gene: TRBV12-3/TRBV12-4
CDR3aa: CASSFFRAVSTDTQYF
CDR3nt: TGTGCCAGCAGTTTTTTCAGGGCCGTAAGCACAGATACGCAGTATTTT

j_gene: TRBJ2-7
abundance: few
d_gene: NA
v_gene: TRBV14
CDR3aa: CASSPTLTGRSYEQYF
CDR3nt: TGTGCCAGCAGCCCCACCTTGACAGGGAGGTCCTACGAGCAGTACTTC

j_gene: TRBJ2-3
abundance: NA
d_gene: NA
v_gene: TRBV7-8
CDR3aa: CASSPRSSPTDTQYF
CDR3nt: TGTGCCAGCAGTCCGCGTAGCAGCCCCACAGATACGCAGTATTTT

j_gene: TRBJ2-3
abundance: few
d_gene: NA
v_gene: TRBV24-1
CDR3aa: CATSEPPGASGTDTQYF
CDR3nt: TGTGCCACCAGTGAACCCCCAGGGGCCAGCGGCACAGATACGCAGTATTTT

j_gene: TRBJ2-7
abundance: few
d_gene: NA
v_gene: TRBV4-3
CDR3aa: CASSQDVGERDEQYF
CDR3nt: TGCGCCAGCAGCCAAGATGTCGGGGAGCGGGACGAGCAGTACTTC

j_gene: TRBJ2-3
abundance: NA
d_gene: TRBD2
v_gene: TRBV27
CDR3aa: CASSSLAGGPGTQYF
CDR3nt: TGTGCCAGCAGTTCCCTAGCGGGAGGGCCGGGTACGCAGTATTTT

j_gene: TRBJ1-2
abundance: NA
d_gene: NA
v_gene: TRBV13
CDR3aa: CASSSKAGTDYGYTF
CDR3nt: TGTGCCAGCAGCTCCAAGGCCGGGACTGATTATGGCTACACCTTC

j_gene: TRBJ2-5
abundance: NA
d_gene: NA
v_gene: TRBV5-1
CDR3aa: CASSLPRGGGEGETQYF
CDR3nt: TGCGCCAGCAGTCTCCCGAGGGGAGGGGGCGAAGGGGAGACCCAGTACTTC

j_gene: TRBJ2-3
abundance: few
d_gene: TRBD2
v_gene: TRBV24-1
CDR3aa: CATSDFRLAASDTQYF
CDR3nt: TGTGCCACCAGTGATTTCAGACTAGCGGCCTCTGATACGCAGTATTTT

j_gene: TRBJ2-1
abundance: many
d_gene: TRBD2
v_gene: TRBV5-1
CDR3aa: CASSSGISYNEQFF
CDR3nt: TGCGCCAGCAGCAGCGGGATCTCCTACAATGAGCAGTTCTTC

j_gene: TRBJ2-7
abundance: many
d_gene: TRBD1
v_gene: TRBV6-5
CDR3aa: CASSYSGQTYEQYF
CDR3nt: TGTGCCAGCAGTTACTCGGGACAGACCTACGAGCAGTACTTC

j_gene: TRBJ2-2
abundance: many
d_gene: TRBD1
v_gene: TRBV7-9
CDR3aa: CASSGTRTGRNTGELFF
CDR3nt: TGTGCCAGCAGCGGGACGCGGACAGGCCGTAACACCGGGGAGCTGTTTTTT

j_gene: TRBJ2-2
abundance: few
d_gene: NA
v_gene: TRBV12-3/TRBV12-4
CDR3aa: CASSFDSWGELFF
CDR3nt: TGTGCCAGCAGTTTTGACTCCTGGGGGGAGCTGTTTTTT

j_gene: TRBJ2-7
abundance: NA
d_gene: NA
v_gene: TRBV21-1
CDR3aa: CASNLQDPVMDEQYF
CDR3nt: TGTGCCAGCAACCTACAGGACCCGGTTATGGACGAGCAGTACTTC

j_gene: TRBJ2-1
abundance: NA
d_gene: NA
v_gene: TRBV3-1
CDR3aa: CASSSSRSYNEQFF
CDR3nt: TGTGCCAGCAGCTCTAGTAGGTCCTACAATGAGCAGTTCTTC

j_gene: TRBJ1-3
abundance: few
d_gene: TRBD1
v_gene: TRBV20-1
CDR3aa: CSANSDRGPGNTIYF
CDR3nt: TGCAGTGCCAATTCGGACAGGGGGCCTGGAAACACCATATATTTT

j_gene: TRBJ2-2
abundance: few
d_gene: NA
v_gene: TRBV18
CDR3aa: CASSPQTGTMNTGELFF
CDR3nt: TGTGCCAGCTCACCACAAACAGGGACCATGAACACCGGGGAGCTGTTTTTT

j_gene: TRBJ2-7
abundance: many
d_gene: NA
v_gene: TRBV28
CDR3aa: CASTGPLGGSYEQYF
CDR3nt: TGTGCCAGCACCGGTCCCTTGGGCGGCTCCTACGAGCAGTACTTC

j_gene: TRBJ2-3
abundance: NA
d_gene: NA
v_gene: TRBV20-1
CDR3aa: CSASFLRTQYF
CDR3nt: TGCAGTGCTAGCTTCCTACGTACGCAGTATTTT

j_gene: TRBJ2-7
abundance: once
d_gene: NA
v_gene: TRBV2
CDR3aa: CASFWTRDEQYF
CDR3nt: TGTGCCAGCTTCTGGACAAGGGACGAGCAGTACTTC

j_gene: TRBJ1-1
abundance: NA
d_gene: NA
v_gene: TRBV3-1
CDR3aa: CASSRTGRAFF
CDR3nt: TGTGCCAGCAGCCGAACAGGGAGAGCTTTCTTT

j_gene: TRBJ1-2
abundance: many
d_gene: NA
v_gene: TRBV5-1
CDR3aa: CASSPEATNYGYTF
CDR3nt: TGCGCCAGCAGCCCCGAAGCCACAAACTATGGCTACACCTTC

j_gene: TRBJ2-1
abundance: many
d_gene: NA
v_gene: TRBV7-8
CDR3aa: CASSYQRNEQFF
CDR3nt: TGTGCCAGCAGCTACCAAAGGAATGAGCAGTTCTTC

j_gene: TRBJ1-1
abundance: many
d_gene: NA
v_gene: TRBV27
CDR3aa: CASSFGAMNTEAFF
CDR3nt: TGTGCCAGCAGTTTCGGGGCCATGAACACTGAAGCTTTCTTT

j_gene: TRBJ2-2
abundance: few
d_gene: NA
v_gene: TRBV7-8
CDR3aa: CASSLEGVFPGELFF
CDR3nt: TGTGCCAGCAGCTTAGAGGGAGTCTTCCCCGGGGAGCTGTTTTTT

j_gene: TRBJ2-1
abundance: many
d_gene: TRBD2
v_gene: TRBV11-1
CDR3aa: CASSLARASGRPYNEQFF
CDR3nt: TGTGCCAGCAGCTTAGCTCGCGCTAGCGGGAGACCTTACAATGAGCAGTTCTTC